This TCR beta chain is from a study of cytomegalovirus exposure and HLA in healthy donors (dated by TCRdb to 2016 to 2017). As for the study more broadly: According to an earlier analysis of several hundred of the donors, some 170 million T cells yielded over 90 million unique TCR beta sequences and about 300 Gb of sequence data. An early release that covered around 590 HLA-typed donors contained around 330 gigabases of sequencing data and around 80 million unique TCR sequences. Among the approximately 400 genotyped donors, approximately 81% belonged to the genetic ancestry cluster associated with self-reported Caucasian donors. The aim of the study was to test whether cataloging public T cell receptors could identify signatures of past pathogen exposure. The T cell repertoires of several hundred subjects were profiled by immunosequencing and related to cytomegalovirus serostatus. A separate validation cohort of more than 100 different subjects was used in addition to the roughly 720-subject first cohort. High-throughput TCR immunosequencing, statistical association of individual TCRs with disease status, and machine learning were combined to predict cytomegalovirus infection status. A later analysis re-examined previously published TCR beta repertoires from more than 650 donors and added high-resolution HLA genotyping to investigate patterns of TCR occurrence. Rather than drawing on any new phenotypic data, the later analysis identified candidate immune exposures from TCR beta sequences and the way those sequences occurred across donors. To decide whether each TCR beta V gene segment behaved as functional or pseudogenic, an earlier analysis of some 540 of the donors relied on high-throughput TCR beta sequencing. Alongside the repertoire data, information on donor age, sex, ethnicity and CMV serostatus was compiled. In a later genetic analysis, genome-wide SNP genotypes for about three fifths of the roughly 670 donors were used, and that subset was treated as a discovery cohort. All discovery cohort repertoires had been generated using a single sequencing platform. Class I and class II HLA loci were covered by the typing at four-digit resolution. The number of typed donors differed by locus: about 629-630 for A, B, C, DRB1 and DQB1; 500 to 550 for DQA1; 606 for DPA1; and around 490 for DPB1. A handful of DR-DQ haplotypes were treated as single units for association and clustering because of strong linkage in the cohort. On average, roughly 250,000 unique TCR beta nucleotide sequences were sequenced per donor among 398 genotyped donors of the cohort, with roughly 18% of those sequences being non-productive.

Findings and caveats that apply to the study as a whole: Broadly in line with IMGT annotations, most TCR beta V segments showed up in productive rearrangements about 87% or about 30% of the time in an earlier analysis of 450 to 600 of the donors. A later analysis associated about 17,000 TCR beta sequences with specific HLA alleles at a false discovery rate of 0.05. In the study, 150 to 200 TCR beta chains were listed as associated with cytomegalovirus. Correlated functional status among segregating V segments might reflect linkage disequilibrium, but an unknown experimental factor could not be ruled out. A later genetic analysis reported fewer N-insertions in productive TCRs among donors in an Asian-associated ancestry cluster than the roughly 670-donor mean. Assigning TCR associations to individual alleles was difficult when HLA alleles, especially DR and DQ, strongly co-occurred. According to a later analysis, most CMV-associated TCR beta chains appeared to be HLA-restricted, and the HLA associations seemed to be driven largely by CMV exposure. Because some donors lacked HLA typing at each locus, the association tests relied only on the typed subset. In both the original and validation cohorts, the classifier was reported to diagnose cytomegalovirus status with high specificity and sensitivity. Roughly uniform sequencing depth across donors was assumed in presence/absence analyses, although this assumption may not hold. Across donors, most TCR sequences were observed very rarely, whereas some public TCRs were present in many individuals. In a later analysis, TCR association rates were found to vary across HLA loci, with the most associated TCRs seen for DRB1 alleles and the fewest for HLA-C alleles. Some IMGT-functional V segments, including TRBV6-2 and TRBV6-3, could not be distinguished by the 87-base-pair reads and were therefore excluded. In vitro tests confirmed that a few of the cytomegalovirus-associated TCR beta chains recognize cytomegalovirus antigens. For the cohort, immune exposure information was limited to CMV serostatus. The authors suggested that the approach could potentially be extended to other disease states and immunological phenotypes. A further reported finding was that TCR beta sequences accurately predicted the HLA-A and HLA-B alleles for most subjects in the first cohort. According to a later analysis, parvovirus B19, influenza, CMV and Epstein-Barr virus appeared linked to several top co-occurrence clusters. Because counts were too low, approximately 18 rarely observed V segments, including chromosome 9 orphons, were excluded from the earlier analysis of fewer than 650 of the donors. The sequencing pipeline was judged likely to have produced a cluster of highly shared sequence variants as a technical artifact. A later genetic analysis associated a missense DCLRE1C variant with V-gene and J-gene trimming of TCR beta chains, and an independent cohort replicated the association. A later analysis found that HLA-associated TCR beta chains were more clonally expanded and had lower generation probabilities than equally common non-associated chains. Only TCR beta chains were sequenced in this cohort, and the absence of alpha or paired-chain data limited detectable features.

Receptor libraries were prepared by the immunoSEQ multiplex PCR assay. For the multiplex PCR, a mixture combining 60 forward primers for TCR Vbeta segments and 13 reverse primers for TCR Jbeta segments was used. The CDR3 region of rearranged TCR beta genes was amplified from genomic DNA by a multiplex PCR assay. The Illumina HiSeq System was used to sequence the amplified TCR beta libraries as 87-base-pair reads. As for the original processing: Across the roughly 700 repertoires, a later analysis counted roughly 77 million unique TCR beta chains, 9.5 million to 12 million of which were shared by at least two donors. Raw reads were error-corrected and collapsed into unique sequences by a nearest-neighbor algorithm in which closely related sequences were merged to remove PCR and sequencing errors. Alignment of CDR3 sequences to IMGT reference sequences was used to assign V, D and J gene segments. Each retained sequence needed at least a six-nucleotide match to both a V gene segment and a J gene segment. A rearrangement was called productive if the CDR3 had no stop codons and remained in frame with V and J, and every other rearrangement was called non-productive. CDR3 was defined according to IMGT convention as the region running from the second conserved V-encoded cysteine to the conserved J-encoded phenylalanine. The earlier analysis of about 590 of the donors excluded sequences that lacked an unambiguous match to a single V gene segment. In an earlier analysis of approximately 610 of the donors, V segments were called functional above 56.7% productive rearrangements and were called segregating when the between-donor standard deviation exceeded 5%. A statistical classification framework was built to diagnose cytomegalovirus status from the catalog of TCR beta chain sequences. A later analysis assigned V and J genes by comparing TCR nucleotide sequences with IMGT/GENE-DB human TR gene sequences. A later analysis assigned CDR3 sequences and most-parsimonious VDJ recombination scenarios with the TCRdist pipeline. A later analysis defined each TCR beta chain by its CDR3 amino acid sequence plus V-gene family, and excluded reads lacking a unique V-gene family. A later analysis removed several hundred highly shared, low-generation-probability nucleotide sequences to deal with suspected cross-contamination and a sequencing artifact. In a later analysis, a clonal expansion index for each public chain was calculated from normalized within-repertoire ranks of inferred template counts. Generation probabilities in a later analysis came from a VDJ recombination model fitted to out-of-frame rearrangements, and those results were checked against IGoR. In a later analysis, TCR-TCR, TCR-HLA and TCR-CMV co-occurrence was scored with hypergeometric tests, and a repertoire-size bias correction was applied to TCR pairs. To estimate false discovery rates, a later analysis permuted the HLA or CMV assignments 20 times. In a later analysis, co-occurring TCRs were grouped with DBSCAN, and TCRdist sequence similarity was added when clustering was performed within HLA-allele-positive subsets. Repertoires with fewer than 30,000 or more than 120,000 public chains were left out of co-occurrence clustering, as were a handful of repertoires with anomalous nucleotide sharing. TCRdb retrieved this table from immuneACCESS and kept in-frame rearrangements only. Not all clones are present; in checked studies, unresolved V genes account for under half, and no reason is known for the remainder. V and J calls plus clone size are reproduced from that table; the DNA served to infer D and trimming. The sample includes 110,000 or so clones, with 60% to 80% observed a single time. The biggest ten clones account for over 6.5% of the sample.

CDR1 and CDR2, per the germline V gene, are ENHRY and SYGVKD. V drops 3 bases and J drops 4 bases, leaving 16 bases in between. The CDR3 runs 15 residues from the cysteine to the phenylalanine. Only the CDR3 region is kept as DNA, spanning 45 bases read in frame from base 1. Concerning this clone: It has no known antigen specificity. Base qualities are not provided; no much larger clone lies one nucleotide away.

The cohort was made up of approximately 670 healthy bone marrow donors. All cohort members were sampled while nominally healthy, although unrecorded immune exposures were likely present. The donor tested CMV seropositive and was one of the 289 seropositive cohort members. A peripheral blood sample was provided by each donor, and peripheral blood mononuclear cells were used for TCR beta sequencing. Genomic DNA was extracted from the blood cell samples with the Qiagen DNeasy Blood Extraction Kit. This receptor was identified in a woman aged 40 to 50 in good health and CMV-seropositive. The sequenced sample was PBMCs. The receptor chain draws on TRBV10-3 and TRBJ2-7, with a tentative D gene TRBD1 over 6 matching bases. This receptor carries the CDR3 CAISEPSGTKYEQYF. The sequenced DNA: TGTGCCATCAGTGAACCCTCCGGGACAAAATACGAGCAGTACTTC.